This T cell receptor (beta chain) stems from a study of OX40 agonist ivuxolimab in advanced cancers. Whole-study context: Ivuxolimab, an agonistic anti-OX40 (CD134) antibody, was given to patients. Patients receiving dose escalation had hepatocellular carcinoma, melanoma, renal cell or head and neck cancer.

The CDR3 is made up of 14 amino acids. The V end lost 8 bases, the J end lost 4 bases, and 17 bases lay between the germline ends. Germline assignment: CDR1 MNHNS and CDR2 SASEGT. Study observations and caveats: On average, a greater number of expanded clones characterised CD8+ T cells relative to CD4+. Individuals who were partial responders at 0.1-3.0 mg/kg had clonal expansion that ranked among the lowest.

Details on this clone: Its antigen remains unidentified.

The assay was immunoSEQ multiplex PCR, and TCRdb's table has in-frame clones only and misses some. The table records tens of thousands of clones, roughly 87% of them present only once. The material sequenced was CD4+ or CD8+ T cells sorted from blood, taken in a trial of the OX40 agonist ivuxolimab. The receptor comes from an adult with an advanced solid tumor such as melanoma, head and neck, liver or kidney cancer. This chain connects TRBV6-1 to TRBJ1-2, with D maybe TRBD1 (5 bases). Here the CDR3 reads CASSGLRGGYGYTF. CDR3 coding DNA: TGTGCCAGCTCGGGGCTGAGGGGCGGCTATGGCTACACCTTC.